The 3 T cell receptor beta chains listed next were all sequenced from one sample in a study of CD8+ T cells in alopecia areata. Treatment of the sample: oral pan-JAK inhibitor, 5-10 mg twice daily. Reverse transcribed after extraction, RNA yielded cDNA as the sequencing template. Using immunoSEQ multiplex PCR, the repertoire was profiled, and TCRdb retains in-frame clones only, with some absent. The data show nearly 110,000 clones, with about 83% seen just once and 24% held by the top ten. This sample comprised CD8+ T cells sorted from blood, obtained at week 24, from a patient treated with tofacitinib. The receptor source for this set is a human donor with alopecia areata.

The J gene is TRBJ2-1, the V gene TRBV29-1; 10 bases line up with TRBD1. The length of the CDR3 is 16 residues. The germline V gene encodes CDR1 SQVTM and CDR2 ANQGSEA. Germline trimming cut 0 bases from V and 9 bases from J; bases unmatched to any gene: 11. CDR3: CSVEDHGDRGKGEQFF. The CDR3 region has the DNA TGCAGCGTTGAAGATCATGGGGACAGGGGAAAGGGTGAGCAGTTCTTC.

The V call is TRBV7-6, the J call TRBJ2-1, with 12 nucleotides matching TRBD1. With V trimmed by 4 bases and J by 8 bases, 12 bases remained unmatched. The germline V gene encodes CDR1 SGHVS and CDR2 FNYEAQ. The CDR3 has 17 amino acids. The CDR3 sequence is CASSSVVGTGGFDEQFF. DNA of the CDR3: TGTGCCAGCAGCTCAGTGGTTGGGACAGGGGGCTTCGATGAGCAGTTCTTC.

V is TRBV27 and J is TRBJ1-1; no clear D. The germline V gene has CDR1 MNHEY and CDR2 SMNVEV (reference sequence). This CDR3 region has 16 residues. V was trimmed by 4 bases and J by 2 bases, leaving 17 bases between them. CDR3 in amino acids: CASSSKDGVLNTEAFF. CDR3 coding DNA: TGTGCCAGCAGTTCCAAGGACGGCGTCCTTAACACTGAAGCTTTCTTT.